This T cell receptor beta chain was retrieved from a study of T cell clones after liver transplantation. The overall study: HCV positivity affected three of eight recipients; the rest lacked autoimmune or viral indications. Broader study findings: Low donor cell numbers restricted donor-reactive repertoire measurement in two subjects.

On this clone: Its antigen is as yet unknown.

Clones were sequenced by immunoSEQ multiplex PCR, and TCRdb holds only the in-frame ones, with some missing. The sample includes 70,000 to 80,000 clones, about 92% of them seen just once. This sequence was found in a human donor who received a liver transplant. This specimen consisted of CD4+ T cells from blood, obtained before liver transplant.

CDR3 nucleotides: TGTGCCAGCAGCAACTCCTACGAGCAGTACTTC. As protein: CASSNSYEQYF. J is TRBJ2-7 and V is TRBV7-8, with D unclear. The CDR3 runs 11 residues. Trimming took 5 bases from V and 0 from J, leaving 2 bases between them. CDR1 and CDR2 from the germline V gene are SGHVS and FQNEAQ.